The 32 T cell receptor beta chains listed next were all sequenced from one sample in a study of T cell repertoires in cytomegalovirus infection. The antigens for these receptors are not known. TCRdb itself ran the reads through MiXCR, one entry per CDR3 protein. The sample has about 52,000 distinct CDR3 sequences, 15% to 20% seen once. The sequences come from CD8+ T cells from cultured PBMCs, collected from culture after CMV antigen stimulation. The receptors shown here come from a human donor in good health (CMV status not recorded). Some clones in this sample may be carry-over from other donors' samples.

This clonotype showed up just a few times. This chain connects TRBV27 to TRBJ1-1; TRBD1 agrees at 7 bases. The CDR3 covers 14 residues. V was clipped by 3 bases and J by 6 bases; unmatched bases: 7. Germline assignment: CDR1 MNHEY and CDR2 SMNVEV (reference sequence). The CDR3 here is CASSFSGGSAEAFF. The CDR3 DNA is TGTGCCAGCAGTTTCTCAGGGGGTAGCGCTGAAGCTTTCTTT.

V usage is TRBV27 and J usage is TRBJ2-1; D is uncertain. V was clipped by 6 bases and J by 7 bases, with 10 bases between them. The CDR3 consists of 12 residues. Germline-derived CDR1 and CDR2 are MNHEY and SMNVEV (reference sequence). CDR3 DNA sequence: TGTGCCAGCAGAAAGGGATTTAATGAGCAGTTCTTC. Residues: CASRKGFNEQFF.

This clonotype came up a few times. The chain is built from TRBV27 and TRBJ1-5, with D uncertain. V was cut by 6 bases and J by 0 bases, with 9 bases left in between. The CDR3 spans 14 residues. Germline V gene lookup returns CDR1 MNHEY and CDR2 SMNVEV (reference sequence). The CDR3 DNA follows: TGTGCCAGCAGATCCGACCTTAGCAATCAGCCCCAGCATTTT. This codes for CASRSDLSNQPQHF.

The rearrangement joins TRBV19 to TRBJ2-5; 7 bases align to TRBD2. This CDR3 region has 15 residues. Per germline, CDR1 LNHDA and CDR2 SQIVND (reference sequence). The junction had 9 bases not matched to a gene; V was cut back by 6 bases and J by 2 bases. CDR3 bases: TGTGCCAGTAGACGGGCAGCGGGGATGCAAGAGACCCAGTACTTC. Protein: CASRRAAGMQETQYF. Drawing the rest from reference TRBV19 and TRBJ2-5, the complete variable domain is DGGITQSPKYLFRKEGQNVTLSCEQNLNHDAMYWYRQDPGQGLRLIYYSQIVNDFQKGDIAEGYSVSREKKESFPLTVTSAQKNPTAFYLCASRRAAGMQETQYFGPGTRLLVL.

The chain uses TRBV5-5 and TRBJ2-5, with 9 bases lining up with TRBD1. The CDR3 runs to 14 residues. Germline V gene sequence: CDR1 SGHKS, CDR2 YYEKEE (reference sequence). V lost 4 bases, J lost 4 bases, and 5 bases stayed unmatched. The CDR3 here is CASSLDRGGETQYF. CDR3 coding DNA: TGTGCCAGCAGCCTGGACAGGGGTGGAGAGACCCAGTACTTC.

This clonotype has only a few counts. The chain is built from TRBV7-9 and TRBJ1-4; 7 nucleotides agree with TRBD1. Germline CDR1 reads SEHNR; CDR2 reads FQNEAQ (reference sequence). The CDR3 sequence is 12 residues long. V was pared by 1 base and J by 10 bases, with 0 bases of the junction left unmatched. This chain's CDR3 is CASSLGTGKLFF. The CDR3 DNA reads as TGTGCCAGCAGCTTAGGGACAGGAAAACTGTTTTTT.

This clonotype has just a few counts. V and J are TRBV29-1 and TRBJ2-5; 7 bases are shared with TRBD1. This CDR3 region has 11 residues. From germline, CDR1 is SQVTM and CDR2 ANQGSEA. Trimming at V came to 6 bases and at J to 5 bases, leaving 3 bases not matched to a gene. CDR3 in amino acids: CSVGQEETQYF. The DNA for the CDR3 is TGCAGCGTCGGACAGGAGGAGACCCAGTACTTC. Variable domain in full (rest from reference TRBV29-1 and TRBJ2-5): SAVISQKPSRDICQRGTSLTIQCQVDSQVTMMFWYRQQPGQSLTLIATANQGSEATYESGFVIDKFPISRPNLTFSTLTVSNMSPEDSSIYLCSVGQEETQYFGPGTRLLVL.

The CDR3 sequence is CASSLAGVEQYF. In nucleotides, the CDR3 is TGTGCCAGCAGCCTAGCCGGGGTCGAGCAGTACTTC. The rearrangement links TRBV11-2 to TRBJ2-7, with D maybe TRBD2 (5 bases). This CDR3 spans 12 amino acids. Germline lookup yields CDR1 SGHAT and CDR2 FQNNGV. The V gene lost 5 bases and the J gene lost 6 bases, with 11 bases spanning the gap.

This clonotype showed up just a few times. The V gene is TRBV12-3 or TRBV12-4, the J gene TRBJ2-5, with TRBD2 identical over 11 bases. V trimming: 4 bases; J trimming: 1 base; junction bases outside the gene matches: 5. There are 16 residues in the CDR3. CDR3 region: CASSSTSGVFQETQYF. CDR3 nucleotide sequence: TGTGCCAGCAGTTCGACTAGCGGGGTTTTCCAAGAGACCCAGTACTTC.

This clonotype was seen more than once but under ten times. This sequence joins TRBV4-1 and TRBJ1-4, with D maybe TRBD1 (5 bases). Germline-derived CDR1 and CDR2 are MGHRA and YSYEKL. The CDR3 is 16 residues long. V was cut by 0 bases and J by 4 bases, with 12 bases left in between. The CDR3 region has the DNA TGCGCCAGCAGCCAAGATCGGGACGGCTTTAATGAAAAACTGTTTTTT. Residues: CASSQDRDGFNEKLFF.

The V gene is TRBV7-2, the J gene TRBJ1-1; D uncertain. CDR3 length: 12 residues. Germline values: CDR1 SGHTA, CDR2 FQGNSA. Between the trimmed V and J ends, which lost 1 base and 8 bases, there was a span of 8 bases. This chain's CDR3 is CASSLVSGEAFF. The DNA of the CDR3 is TGTGCCAGCAGCTTAGTGTCAGGAGAAGCTTTCTTT.

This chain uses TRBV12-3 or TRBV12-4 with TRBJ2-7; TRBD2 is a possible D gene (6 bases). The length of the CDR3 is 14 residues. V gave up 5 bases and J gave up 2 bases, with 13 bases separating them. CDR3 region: CASSPRGRAYEQYF. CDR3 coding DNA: TGTGCCAGCAGTCCGCGGGGACGGGCCTACGAGCAGTACTTC.

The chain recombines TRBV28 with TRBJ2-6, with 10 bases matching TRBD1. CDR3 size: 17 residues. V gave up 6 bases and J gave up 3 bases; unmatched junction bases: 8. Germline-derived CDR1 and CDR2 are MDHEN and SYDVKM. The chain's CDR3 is CASRGQGPAFGANVLTF. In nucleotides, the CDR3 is TGTGCCAGCAGGGGACAGGGGCCCGCCTTTGGGGCCAACGTCCTGACTTTC.

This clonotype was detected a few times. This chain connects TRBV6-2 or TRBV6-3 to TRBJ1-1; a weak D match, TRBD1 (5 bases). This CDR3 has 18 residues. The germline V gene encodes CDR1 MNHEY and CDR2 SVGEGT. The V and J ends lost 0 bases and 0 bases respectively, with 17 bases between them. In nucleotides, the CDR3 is TGTGCCAGCAGTTACTCCCAGGGATTGAGTTTGATGAACACTGAAGCTTTCTTT. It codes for CASSYSQGLSLMNTEAFF.

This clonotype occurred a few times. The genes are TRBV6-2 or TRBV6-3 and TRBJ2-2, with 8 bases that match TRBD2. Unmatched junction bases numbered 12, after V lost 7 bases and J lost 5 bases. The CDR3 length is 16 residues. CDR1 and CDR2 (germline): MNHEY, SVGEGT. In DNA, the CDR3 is TGTGCCAGCACCGAGACCGGGGGGGCGTGGACCGGGGAGCTGTTTTTT. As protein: CASTETGGAWTGELFF.

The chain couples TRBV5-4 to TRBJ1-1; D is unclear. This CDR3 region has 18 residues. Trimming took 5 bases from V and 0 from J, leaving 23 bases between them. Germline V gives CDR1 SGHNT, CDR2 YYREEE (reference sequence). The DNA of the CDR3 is TGTGCCAGCAGTCGAACGGATCTCTCAGGTAACGTGAACACTGAAGCTTTCTTT. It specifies CASSRTDLSGNVNTEAFF.

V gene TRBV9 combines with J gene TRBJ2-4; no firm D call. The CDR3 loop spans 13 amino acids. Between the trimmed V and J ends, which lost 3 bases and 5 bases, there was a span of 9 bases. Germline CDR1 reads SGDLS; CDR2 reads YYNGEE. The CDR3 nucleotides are TGTGCCAGCAGCGCCTCCAATCAAAACATTCAGTACTTC. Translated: CASSASNQNIQYF.

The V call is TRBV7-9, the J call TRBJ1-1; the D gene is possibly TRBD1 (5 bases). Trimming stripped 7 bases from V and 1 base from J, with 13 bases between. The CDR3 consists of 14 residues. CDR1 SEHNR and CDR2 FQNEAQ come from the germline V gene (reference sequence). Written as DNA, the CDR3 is TGTGCCAGCACCCCGGGACCTAAGAACACTGAAGCTTTCTTT. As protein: CASTPGPKNTEAFF.

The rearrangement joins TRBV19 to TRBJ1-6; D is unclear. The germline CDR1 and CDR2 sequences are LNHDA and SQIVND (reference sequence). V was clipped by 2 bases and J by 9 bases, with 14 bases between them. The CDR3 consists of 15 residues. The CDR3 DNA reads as TGTGCCAGTAGTATAAGTCTCCAGCTCGGTTCACCCCTCCACTTT. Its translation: CASSISLQLGSPLHF.

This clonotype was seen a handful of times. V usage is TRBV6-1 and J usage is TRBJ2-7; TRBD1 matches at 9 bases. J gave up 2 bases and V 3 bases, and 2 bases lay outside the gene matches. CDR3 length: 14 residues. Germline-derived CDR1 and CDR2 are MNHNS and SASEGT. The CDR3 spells CASSEDRGPYEQYF. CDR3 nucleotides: TGTGCCAGCAGTGAGGACAGGGGCCCCTACGAGCAGTACTTC.

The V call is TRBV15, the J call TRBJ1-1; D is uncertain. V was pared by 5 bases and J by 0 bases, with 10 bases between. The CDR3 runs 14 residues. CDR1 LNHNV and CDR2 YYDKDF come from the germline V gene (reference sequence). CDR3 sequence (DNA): TGTGCCACCAGCGCCGGGATCATGAACACTGAAGCTTTCTTT. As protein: CATSAGIMNTEAFF.

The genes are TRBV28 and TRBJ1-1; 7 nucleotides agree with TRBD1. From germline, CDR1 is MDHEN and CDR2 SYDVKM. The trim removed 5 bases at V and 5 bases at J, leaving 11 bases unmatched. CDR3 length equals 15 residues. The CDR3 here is CASSTPTGQKTEAFF. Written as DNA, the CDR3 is TGTGCCAGCAGTACCCCGACAGGGCAGAAGACTGAAGCTTTCTTT.

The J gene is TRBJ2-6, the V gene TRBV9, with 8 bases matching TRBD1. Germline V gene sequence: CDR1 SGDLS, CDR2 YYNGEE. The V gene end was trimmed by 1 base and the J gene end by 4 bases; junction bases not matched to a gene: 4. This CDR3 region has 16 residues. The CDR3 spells CASSVQGAGGANVLTF. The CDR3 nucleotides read TGTGCCAGCAGCGTACAGGGGGCAGGCGGGGCCAACGTCCTGACTTTC. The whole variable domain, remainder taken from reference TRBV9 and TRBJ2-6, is DSGVTQTPKHLITATGQRVTLRCSPRSGDLSVYWYQQSLDQGLQFLIQYYNGEERAKGNILERFSAQQFPDLHSELNLSSLELGDSALYFCASSVQGAGGANVLTFGAGSRLTVL.

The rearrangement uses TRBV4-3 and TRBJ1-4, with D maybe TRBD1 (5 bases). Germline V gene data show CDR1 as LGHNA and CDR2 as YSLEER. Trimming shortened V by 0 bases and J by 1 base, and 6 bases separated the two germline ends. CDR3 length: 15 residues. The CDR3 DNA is TGCGCCAGCAGCCAAGATCAGGGAACTAATGAAAAACTGTTTTTT. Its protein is CASSQDQGTNEKLFF.

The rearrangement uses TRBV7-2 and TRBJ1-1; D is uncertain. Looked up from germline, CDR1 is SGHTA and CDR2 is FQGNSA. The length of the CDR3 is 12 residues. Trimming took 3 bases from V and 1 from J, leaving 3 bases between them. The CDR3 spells CASSFRNTEAFF. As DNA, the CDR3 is TGTGCCAGCAGCTTCCGGAACACTGAAGCTTTCTTT.

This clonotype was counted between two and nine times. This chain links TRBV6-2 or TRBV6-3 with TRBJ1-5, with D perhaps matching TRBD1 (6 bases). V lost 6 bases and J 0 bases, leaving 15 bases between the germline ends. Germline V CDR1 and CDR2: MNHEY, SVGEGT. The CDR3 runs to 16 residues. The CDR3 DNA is TGTGCCAGCAGACGCCTGACAGGCGATAGCAATCAGCCCCAGCATTTT. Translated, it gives CASRRLTGDSNQPQHF.

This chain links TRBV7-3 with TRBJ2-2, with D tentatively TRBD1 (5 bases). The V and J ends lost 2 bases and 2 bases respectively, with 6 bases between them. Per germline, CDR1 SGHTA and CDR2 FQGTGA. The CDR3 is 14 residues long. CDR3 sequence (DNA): TGTGCCAGCAGCTTAGGGGCAAACACCGGGGAGCTGTTTTTT. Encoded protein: CASSLGANTGELFF.

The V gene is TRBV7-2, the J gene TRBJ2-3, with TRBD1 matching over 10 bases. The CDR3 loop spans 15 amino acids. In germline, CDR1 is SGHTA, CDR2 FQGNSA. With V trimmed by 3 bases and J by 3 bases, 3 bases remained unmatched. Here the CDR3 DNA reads TGTGCCAGCAGCTTGACAGGGGGCTGGACAGATACGCAGTATTTT. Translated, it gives CASSLTGGWTDTQYF.

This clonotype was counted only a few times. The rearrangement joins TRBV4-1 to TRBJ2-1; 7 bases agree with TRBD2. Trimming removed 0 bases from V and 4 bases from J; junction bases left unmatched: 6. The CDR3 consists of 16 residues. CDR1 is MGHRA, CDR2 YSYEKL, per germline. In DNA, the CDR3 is TGCGCCAGCAGCCAAGAGGATGGGGGGGGTTACAATGAGCAGTTCTTC. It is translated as CASSQEDGGGYNEQFF.

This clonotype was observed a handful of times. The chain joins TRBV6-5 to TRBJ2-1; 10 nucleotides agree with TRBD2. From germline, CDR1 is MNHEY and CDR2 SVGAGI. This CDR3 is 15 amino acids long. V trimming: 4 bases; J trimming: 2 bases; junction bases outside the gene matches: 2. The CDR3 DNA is TGTGCCAGCAGTTCTAGCGGGGGAGCCTACAATGAGCAGTTCTTC. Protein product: CASSSSGGAYNEQFF.

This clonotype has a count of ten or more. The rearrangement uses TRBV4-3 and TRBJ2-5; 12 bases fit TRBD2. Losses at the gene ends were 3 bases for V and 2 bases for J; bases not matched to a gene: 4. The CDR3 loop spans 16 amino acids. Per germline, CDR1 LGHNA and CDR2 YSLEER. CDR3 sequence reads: CASSHRLAGAQETQYF. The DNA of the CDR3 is TGCGCCAGCAGCCACCGACTAGCGGGGGCACAAGAGACCCAGTACTTC.

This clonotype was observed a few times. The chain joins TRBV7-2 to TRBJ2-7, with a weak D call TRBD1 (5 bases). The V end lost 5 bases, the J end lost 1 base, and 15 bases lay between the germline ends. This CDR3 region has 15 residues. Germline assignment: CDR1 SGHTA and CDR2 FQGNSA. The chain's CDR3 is CASSRGRGQSYEQYF. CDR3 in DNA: TGTGCCAGCAGCCGCGGTAGGGGCCAGTCCTACGAGCAGTACTTC.